This TCR beta chain emerged from a study of PD-L1 blockade in urothelial cancer (dated by TCRdb to about 2017). The study in broad terms: Therapy was started around 2014 for all patients, and atezolizumab 1,200 mg was administered intravenously every 3 weeks. About 90% of the roughly 29 patients were identified as males with urothelial cancer of bladder origin, and a prior smoking history was reported by 18 of 29 patients. Patients had an ECOG performance status of 0 or 1 and had received between 0 and 3 prior chemotherapy regimens. Blood samples were analyzed at 3 weeks after treatment start (second dose) and at 6 weeks after treatment start. Blood samples gave a median of around 140,000 T cells and approximately 80,000 unique TCRs, with a median clonality of about 0.078. Somatic, immune and clinical correlates of response to PD-L1 blockade with atezolizumab in urothelial cancer were the focus of an exploratory multi-omic analysis. Pretreatment tumor samples and matched peripheral blood, collected serially before and after atezolizumab treatment, underwent TCR sequencing. Durable clinical benefit meant progression-free survival longer than 6 months, and TCR features were also tested against progression-free and overall survival. In the same patients, whole exome sequencing and RNA sequencing of pretreatment tumors were performed in addition to TCR sequencing. Durable clinical benefit was achieved by nine patients and was not achieved by 20 patients. Pretreatment blood TCR-seq was available for fewer than 30 patients, at least one posttreatment blood collection was obtained for some 25 patients, and tumor TCR-seq was available for some 25 patients.

Concerning this clone itself: Its antigen is not yet known. No much larger clonotype is one base removed from it; base qualities were not supplied.

Taken from the germline V gene, the CDR1 and CDR2 loops are SGHDT and YYEEEE. Trimming at the junction amounts to 4 bases on V and 6 bases on J, and the germline ends lie 12 bases apart. The CDR3, cysteine through phenylalanine, is 13 amino acids long. The DNA shown is the 39-base CDR3, in frame from base 1. Synthetic TCR analog templates were spiked into each PCR to estimate absolute template abundance from read counts. TCRbeta CDR3 regions were amplified from genomic DNA with bias-controlled V and J gene primers using the immunoSEQ assay. Sequencing of rearranged TCRbeta segments was performed at approximately 20X coverage. On the study's bioinformatics: Clustering was used to correct sequencing errors, and CDR3s were annotated against IMGT to assign V, D and J genes. Only productive TCRbeta rearrangements were used in downstream analyses, excluding out-of-frame or stop-codon sequences. To compute clonality, Shannon entropy was normalized by the log of the number of unique productive sequences and then subtracted from one. Clones differing between time points or between blood and tumor were identified by Fisher's exact test with Benjamini-Hochberg correction at adjusted p below 0.01. TCRdb holds this immuneACCESS table with in-frame rearrangements only. Some clones are missing; in checked studies, unresolved V genes explain under half, and the rest has no known cause. V and J calls and clone size follow that table, whereas D and trimming were derived from the DNA. For this sample the table gives roughly 120,000 clones, of which approximately 90% were detected only once. The ten largest clones take up about 1.5% of the sample.

The time point label corresponds to: peripheral blood 6 weeks after treatment start. The cohort included 29 patients with locally advanced or metastatic urothelial carcinoma who were treated at Memorial Sloan Kettering on a trial protocol. Peripheral blood mononuclear cells were collected pretreatment and during treatment, with between 1 and 8 total time points per patient. The Qiagen DNeasy Blood extraction kit was used to purify genomic DNA from total PBMCs and from tumor samples. PBMCs were collected pretreatment and during treatment, and were isolated and stored as previously described. What the research found in general, with its limitations: A pretreatment peripheral blood TCR clonality below the median was linked to improved progression-free and overall survival. Because of the small sample size (n ≈ 29) and the many exploratory analyses performed, the results are intended to be regarded as hypothesis-generating. At 3 weeks after the start of treatment, tumor-associated TCR clones in peripheral blood had expanded more in patients with durable benefit (n of about 21, p = 0.022).

This receptor chain uses TRBV5-6 and TRBJ2-3, with an unclear D gene assignment. The sample consisted of PBMCs, taken around atezolizumab (anti-PD-L1) treatment. The clonotype originates from a man in his 60s with urothelial cancer. The sequence in DNA is TGTGCCAGCAGCATGACCCAGGTGGATACGCAGTATTTT. The translation is CASSMTQVDTQYF.